This is a list of T cell receptor beta chains from one sample in a study of cytomegalovirus exposure and HLA in healthy donors. Profiling relied on immunoSEQ multiplex PCR, and the TCRdb table lists in-frame clones only, not all of them. The sample yields 65,000 to 75,000 clones, roughly 71% seen once. The sequenced sample consisted of PBMCs. The receptors derive from a woman aged 60-70 years in good health and CMV-seropositive. Each CDR3 is given with its conserved first and last residue. A D gene is named only where the DNA matches it firmly. Clone sizes are given selectively: once, few, many, or a class where the clone is expanded.

clone_size: -
j_call: TRBJ2-7
v_call: TRBV5-1
d_call: TRBD1
cdr3_aa: CASSLVQGGHEQYF
cdr3_nt: TGCGCCAGCAGCTTGGTACAGGGGGGCCACGAGCAGTACTTC

clone_size: -
j_call: TRBJ2-2
v_call: TRBV11-3
d_call: -
cdr3_aa: CASSFIGVGELFF
cdr3_nt: TGTGCCAGCAGCTTCATCGGGGTCGGGGAGCTGTTTTTT

clone_size: -
j_call: TRBJ2-1
v_call: TRBV7-6
d_call: -
cdr3_aa: CASSLASPRGYNEQFF
cdr3_nt: TGTGCCAGCAGCTTAGCGAGCCCTAGGGGGTACAATGAGCAGTTCTTC

clone_size: -
j_call: TRBJ1-2
v_call: TRBV13
d_call: -
cdr3_aa: CASSLYGGTGGGYTF
cdr3_nt: TGTGCCAGCAGCTTATACGGGGGCACGGGAGGTGGCTACACCTTC

clone_size: -
j_call: TRBJ2-1
v_call: TRBV19
d_call: TRBD2
cdr3_aa: CASSPDLTSGSEQFF
cdr3_nt: TGTGCCAGTTCCCCGGACCTCACTAGCGGCAGTGAGCAGTTCTTC

clone_size: few
j_call: TRBJ1-3
v_call: TRBV4-1
d_call: TRBD1
cdr3_aa: CASSQPGQDPRGSGNTIYF
cdr3_nt: TGCGCCAGCAGCCAACCGGGACAGGACCCTCGGGGCTCTGGAAACACCATATATTTT

clone_size: once
j_call: TRBJ1-4
v_call: TRBV5-6
d_call: TRBD1
cdr3_aa: CASRPNRGPTNEKLFF
cdr3_nt: TGTGCCAGCAGACCCAACAGGGGTCCAACTAATGAAAAACTGTTTTTT

clone_size: once
j_call: TRBJ1-2
v_call: TRBV6-6
d_call: TRBD1
cdr3_aa: CASFGQGRGYTF
cdr3_nt: TGTGCCAGCTTCGGACAGGGCCGTGGCTACACCTTC

clone_size: medium-sized
j_call: TRBJ1-2
v_call: TRBV6-5
d_call: -
cdr3_aa: CASSYRGTGYTF
cdr3_nt: TGTGCCAGCAGTTACAGGGGGACAGGCTACACCTTC

clone_size: -
j_call: TRBJ1-3
v_call: TRBV5-5
d_call: -
cdr3_aa: CASSIGHVSGNTIYF
cdr3_nt: TGTGCCAGCAGCATAGGACACGTTTCTGGAAACACCATATATTTT

clone_size: -
j_call: TRBJ2-1
v_call: TRBV5-1
d_call: TRBD2
cdr3_aa: CASSPGLDYNEQFF
cdr3_nt: TGCGCCAGCAGTCCGGGACTAGATTACAATGAGCAGTTCTTC

clone_size: -
j_call: TRBJ2-7
v_call: TRBV12-5
d_call: -
cdr3_aa: CASGFPGGEQYF
cdr3_nt: TGTGCTAGTGGTTTTCCCGGCGGCGAGCAGTACTTC

clone_size: -
j_call: TRBJ1-1
v_call: TRBV7-8
d_call: -
cdr3_aa: CASSLGAPEAFF
cdr3_nt: TGTGCCAGCAGCTTAGGGGCCCCTGAAGCTTTCTTT

clone_size: -
j_call: TRBJ2-3
v_call: TRBV30
d_call: TRBD2
cdr3_aa: CAWTLLAGVTDTQYF
cdr3_nt: TGTGCCTGGACCCTTCTAGCGGGAGTCACAGATACGCAGTATTTT

clone_size: -
j_call: TRBJ2-3
v_call: TRBV6-6
d_call: -
cdr3_aa: CASKRLDTQYF
cdr3_nt: TGTGCCAGCAAGAGGTTAGATACGCAGTATTTT

clone_size: -
j_call: TRBJ1-4
v_call: TRBV5-1
d_call: -
cdr3_aa: CASSLQSGNEKLFF
cdr3_nt: TGCGCCAGCAGCTTGCAGTCGGGGAATGAAAAACTGTTTTTT

clone_size: -
j_call: TRBJ1-2
v_call: TRBV4-1
d_call: -
cdr3_aa: CASSIPGQHYGYTF
cdr3_nt: TGCGCCAGCAGCATCCCAGGACAGCACTATGGCTACACCTTC

clone_size: -
j_call: TRBJ1-1
v_call: TRBV2
d_call: -
cdr3_aa: CASSGTVGTEAFF
cdr3_nt: TGTGCCAGCAGTGGGACAGTCGGGACTGAAGCTTTCTTT

clone_size: -
j_call: TRBJ1-2
v_call: TRBV29-1
d_call: -
cdr3_aa: CSAKPELDNGYTF
cdr3_nt: TGCAGCGCCAAGCCTGAATTAGACAATGGCTACACCTTC

clone_size: -
j_call: TRBJ2-7
v_call: TRBV14
d_call: -
cdr3_aa: CASSQDLGQAGSYEQYF
cdr3_nt: TGTGCCAGCAGCCAAGATCTAGGTCAGGCAGGGTCCTACGAGCAGTACTTC

clone_size: -
j_call: TRBJ1-5
v_call: TRBV4-2
d_call: -
cdr3_aa: CASSQDARGFNQPQHF
cdr3_nt: TGTGCCAGCAGCCAAGACGCCAGGGGTTTTAATCAGCCCCAGCATTTT

clone_size: -
j_call: TRBJ2-1
v_call: TRBV29-1
d_call: -
cdr3_aa: CSVDSAYNEQFF
cdr3_nt: TGCAGCGTTGATAGCGCCTACAATGAGCAGTTCTTC

clone_size: -
j_call: TRBJ2-4
v_call: TRBV14
d_call: -
cdr3_aa: CASSQNRVAKNIQYF
cdr3_nt: TGTGCCAGCAGCCAAAACAGGGTAGCCAAAAACATTCAGTACTTC

clone_size: -
j_call: TRBJ1-1
v_call: TRBV11-1
d_call: -
cdr3_aa: CASSRTENTEAFF
cdr3_nt: TGTGCCAGCTCGAGGACTGAGAACACTGAAGCTTTCTTT

clone_size: -
j_call: TRBJ1-4
v_call: TRBV27
d_call: TRBD1
cdr3_aa: CASSSDRTGLFF
cdr3_nt: TGTGCCAGCAGTTCGGACAGGACCGGACTGTTTTTT

clone_size: -
j_call: TRBJ1-2
v_call: TRBV6-5
d_call: -
cdr3_aa: CASSYSREGVYGYTF
cdr3_nt: TGTGCCAGCAGTTATTCGCGGGAGGGCGTCTATGGCTACACCTTC

clone_size: -
j_call: TRBJ1-2
v_call: TRBV18
d_call: TRBD1
cdr3_aa: CASQGNGQGARYGYTF
cdr3_nt: TGTGCCAGCCAGGGAAATGGACAGGGGGCCCGGTATGGCTACACCTTC

clone_size: -
j_call: TRBJ1-1
v_call: TRBV18
d_call: TRBD1
cdr3_aa: CASSRGQGLNTEAFF
cdr3_nt: TGTGCCAGCTCACGCGGACAGGGGTTGAACACTGAAGCTTTCTTT

clone_size: -
j_call: TRBJ1-2
v_call: TRBV18
d_call: TRBD1
cdr3_aa: CASSRELTGGEDGYTF
cdr3_nt: TGTGCCAGCTCCCGCGAACTCACAGGGGGCGAGGATGGCTACACCTTC

clone_size: -
j_call: TRBJ2-7
v_call: TRBV9
d_call: TRBD1
cdr3_aa: CASSVETGGTYEQYF
cdr3_nt: TGTGCCAGCAGCGTAGAAACAGGGGGGACCTACGAGCAGTACTTC

clone_size: -
j_call: TRBJ1-2
v_call: TRBV15
d_call: TRBD1
cdr3_aa: CATSVQGIWGYTF
cdr3_nt: TGTGCCACCAGCGTACAGGGGATTTGGGGCTACACCTTC

clone_size: -
j_call: TRBJ2-7
v_call: TRBV7-9
d_call: TRBD1
cdr3_aa: CASSPDRGTTYEQYF
cdr3_nt: TGTGCCAGCAGCCCTGACAGGGGTACAACCTACGAGCAGTACTTC

clone_size: -
j_call: TRBJ2-2
v_call: TRBV4-2
d_call: TRBD2
cdr3_aa: CASRRTGGTGELFF
cdr3_nt: TGTGCCAGCAGACGTACCGGGGGGACCGGGGAGCTGTTTTTT

clone_size: -
j_call: TRBJ1-5
v_call: TRBV12-5
d_call: TRBD1
cdr3_aa: CASGLSTGGQPQHF
cdr3_nt: TGTGCTAGTGGTTTGTCGACAGGGGGTCAGCCCCAGCATTTT

clone_size: once
j_call: TRBJ1-4
v_call: TRBV28
d_call: TRBD1
cdr3_aa: CASSIGTASEKLFF
cdr3_nt: TGTGCCAGCAGTATTGGGACAGCATCTGAAAAACTGTTTTTT

clone_size: few
j_call: TRBJ2-7
v_call: TRBV9
d_call: TRBD2
cdr3_aa: CASSVVLLAGAYEQYF
cdr3_nt: TGTGCCAGCAGCGTAGTATTACTAGCGGGGGCCTACGAGCAGTACTTC

clone_size: -
j_call: TRBJ1-1
v_call: TRBV2
d_call: -
cdr3_aa: CASSAEGVRANTEAFF
cdr3_nt: TGTGCCAGCAGTGCCGAGGGGGTGAGGGCGAACACTGAAGCTTTCTTT

clone_size: -
j_call: TRBJ2-1
v_call: TRBV5-4
d_call: TRBD2
cdr3_aa: CASSLAGGRRNEQFF
cdr3_nt: TGTGCCAGCAGCTTAGCGGGGGGTAGGAGAAATGAGCAGTTCTTC

clone_size: -
j_call: TRBJ1-5
v_call: TRBV6-5
d_call: -
cdr3_aa: CTTGQGLNQPQHF
cdr3_nt: TGTACTACGGGGCAGGGGCTGAATCAGCCCCAGCATTTT

clone_size: -
j_call: TRBJ1-5
v_call: TRBV30
d_call: -
cdr3_aa: CAWSVTNLGPQHF
cdr3_nt: TGTGCCTGGAGTGTCACCAATCTAGGGCCCCAGCATTTT

clone_size: -
j_call: TRBJ2-1
v_call: TRBV29-1
d_call: -
cdr3_aa: CSAQVTEQFF
cdr3_nt: TGCAGCGCCCAGGTCACTGAGCAGTTCTTC

clone_size: once
j_call: TRBJ1-2
v_call: TRBV18
d_call: -
cdr3_aa: CASSPGGDGYTF
cdr3_nt: TGTGCCAGCTCACCAGGAGGAGATGGCTACACCTTC

clone_size: few
j_call: TRBJ1-1
v_call: TRBV5-6
d_call: TRBD1
cdr3_aa: CASSLTGLNTEAFF
cdr3_nt: TGTGCCAGCAGCCTGACAGGGTTGAACACTGAAGCTTTCTTT

clone_size: -
j_call: TRBJ2-7
v_call: TRBV10-3
d_call: -
cdr3_aa: CATGIESEQYF
cdr3_nt: TGTGCCACGGGTATCGAGAGCGAGCAGTACTTC

clone_size: -
j_call: TRBJ2-7
v_call: TRBV4-1
d_call: -
cdr3_aa: CASSQPRETGPYEQYF
cdr3_nt: TGCGCCAGCAGCCAACCCAGGGAGACAGGACCCTACGAGCAGTACTTC

clone_size: -
j_call: TRBJ2-7
v_call: TRBV5-8
d_call: -
cdr3_aa: CASKFSVSYEQYF
cdr3_nt: TGTGCCAGCAAGTTCAGCGTATCCTACGAGCAGTACTTC

clone_size: -
j_call: TRBJ1-2
v_call: TRBV10-3
d_call: -
cdr3_aa: CAIRAEFRYGYTF
cdr3_nt: TGTGCCATCAGGGCGGAATTTCGCTATGGCTACACCTTC

clone_size: -
j_call: TRBJ1-4
v_call: TRBV6-6
d_call: -
cdr3_aa: CASSAERVEKLFF
cdr3_nt: TGTGCCAGCAGTGCAGAGCGTGTTGAAAAACTGTTTTTT

clone_size: -
j_call: TRBJ1-1
v_call: TRBV5-6
d_call: -
cdr3_aa: CASSPLDRRAGEAFF
cdr3_nt: TGTGCCAGCAGCCCGCTCGACCGACGGGCGGGCGAAGCTTTCTTT

clone_size: -
j_call: TRBJ1-4
v_call: TRBV11-2
d_call: TRBD1
cdr3_aa: CASRLIGQGLANEKLFF
cdr3_nt: TGTGCCAGCAGACTAATAGGACAGGGCTTGGCTAATGAAAAACTGTTTTTT

clone_size: -
j_call: TRBJ1-1
v_call: TRBV6-5
d_call: -
cdr3_aa: CASSYSKTGWGEAFF
cdr3_nt: TGTGCCAGCAGTTACTCGAAGACAGGCTGGGGTGAAGCTTTCTTT